This T cell receptor (beta chain) was observed in a study of T cells in Graves' hyperthyroidism and ophthalmopathy. About the research overall: Staff took peripheral blood when the initial diagnosis was made, before any treatment began. The study's findings and limits: A 13 V-J signature model discriminated ophthalmopathy versus stable hyperthyroidism.

Amplification targeted TCR beta CDR3 regions from RNA transcripts. In the first-round RT-PCR of the TCR CDR3, the HTBI primer set was used. TCRdb used MiXCR to reprocess the multiplex PCR reads, holding one entry per CDR3 protein. The data hold 700,000 or so distinct CDR3 sequences, with about a sixth observed a single time. Looked up from germline, CDR1 is SGHDN and CDR2 is FVKESK. V dropped 1 base and J dropped 3 bases, with 13 bases sitting between them. The CDR3 runs to 16 residues. Details on this clonotype: The target antigen is unknown.

Diagnostic decisions used clinical symptoms, serum thyroxine and TRAb, thyroid ultrasound and orbital computed tomography. This clonotype was obtained from a man between 18 and 35 years old with Graves' hyperthyroidism. Sequencing was carried out using blood. The J gene is TRBJ2-1, the V gene TRBV14; no reliable D call. CDR3 protein: CASSQGSRGDYNEQFF. In DNA, the CDR3 is TGTGCCAGCAGCCAAGGATCGCGCGGAGACTACAATGAGCAGTTCTTC.